Given below is one T cell receptor beta chain in context. Its specificity is unknown. Primers: 60 Vbeta forward and 13 Jbeta reverse. Using immunoSEQ multiplex PCR, the repertoire was profiled, and TCRdb retains in-frame clones only, with some absent. The data show 100,000 to 150,000 clones, roughly 74% seen once. The data were obtained in a study of cytomegalovirus exposure and HLA in healthy donors. Findings and limits, study-wide: An analysis that came later showed most CMV-associated TCR beta chains appearing HLA-restricted.

The V gene's germline CDR1 is PRHDT and CDR2 FYEKMQ (reference sequence). The CDR3 runs to 14 residues. V trimming: 5 bases; J trimming: 4 bases; junction bases outside the gene matches: 6. This chain joins TRBV13 and TRBJ2-5; 8 bases agree with TRBD1. This clonotype was sampled from a woman aged 45 to 65 in good health and CMV-seropositive. Material for sequencing was PBMCs. The CDR3 sequence: CASSLGTGVETQYF. DNA of the CDR3: TGTGCCAGCAGCCTGGGGACAGGAGTAGAGACCCAGTACTTC.